Following are 17 T cell receptor beta chains from one sample sequenced in a study of blood T cell repertoires in COVID-19. Repertoires were generated with immunoSEQ multiplex PCR, while TCRdb's copy carries only in-frame clones and drops some. Of around 280,000 clones listed, roughly 89% are singletons. Sequenced material: PBMCs or T cells enriched from blood (not recorded which). The origin of the receptors is a woman under 30 with acute COVID-19.

This clone occurred once. This chain uses TRBV20-1 with TRBJ2-3, with 10 bases fitting TRBD1. Germline trimming cut 3 bases from V and 4 bases from J; bases unmatched to any gene: 13. In germline, CDR1 is DFQATT, CDR2 SNEGSKA (reference sequence). The CDR3 loop spans 17 amino acids. CDR3 DNA sequence: TGCAGTGCTAGTCCTCCTCTGGGACAGGGGTCGGCAGATACGCAGTATTTT. Protein: CSASPPLGQGSADTQYF.

The gene calls are TRBV18 and TRBJ1-6, with TRBD1 as a possible D gene (6 bases). Germline values: CDR1 KGHSH, CDR2 LQKENI. The V gene lost 3 bases and the J gene lost 5 bases, with 26 bases spanning the gap. The CDR3 loop spans 20 amino acids. This CDR3 reads CASSPGLRPGAGAHNSPLHF. CDR3 DNA sequence: TGTGCCAGCTCACCTGGCCTCCGCCCGGGTGCGGGGGCCCATAATTCACCCCTCCACTTT.

The chain links TRBV24-1 to TRBJ2-5; possible D gene TRBD1, 6 bases. Trimming stripped 4 bases from V and 2 bases from J, with 13 bases between. The CDR3 contains 15 residues. Germline CDR1 and CDR2: KGHDR and SFDVKD. The CDR3, as DNA: TGTGCCACCAGTGACCCGCGACAGGTTCAAGAGACCCAGTACTTC. It is translated as CATSDPRQVQETQYF.

Here the CDR3 DNA reads TGTGCCAGCAGTGAAGGGGACAGGAGGACCGGGGAGCTGTTTTTT. This sequence encodes CASSEGDRRTGELFF. The chain recombines TRBV6-1 with TRBJ2-2, with TRBD1 matching over 8 bases. Germline lookup yields CDR1 MNHNS and CDR2 SASEGT. The CDR3 contains 15 residues. Trimming at V came to 1 base and at J to 5 bases, leaving 3 bases not matched to a gene.

The chain employs TRBV5-1 and TRBJ2-1, with 7 bases identical to TRBD2. This CDR3 spans 16 amino acids. Germline CDR1 reads SGHRS; CDR2 reads YFSETQ. V lost 4 bases to trimming and J lost 0 bases; unmatched junction nucleotides: 7. The chain's CDR3 is CASSRTGGSSYNEQFF. The CDR3, as DNA: TGCGCCAGCAGCAGGACCGGCGGGAGCTCCTACAATGAGCAGTTCTTC.

The CDR3 DNA sequence: TGTGCCAGCAGCGTGGATTCAGGGGGCGACGGCTACACCTTC. Translating it yields CASSVDSGGDGYTF. This sequence joins TRBV9 and TRBJ1-2; 8 bases are a match to TRBD1. CDR3 length equals 14 residues. In germline, CDR1 is SGDLS, CDR2 YYNGEE. J was trimmed by 8 bases and V by 2 bases; bases with no gene match: 8.

The genes are TRBV18 and TRBJ2-7; the match to TRBD1 covers 8 bases. Germline values: CDR1 KGHSH, CDR2 LQKENI. The CDR3 runs to 15 residues. V lost 2 bases, J lost 3 bases, and 6 bases stayed unmatched. This CDR3 is CASSPEDREVYEQYF. The CDR3 nucleotides read TGTGCCAGCTCACCAGAGGACAGGGAAGTCTACGAGCAGTACTTC.

The genes are TRBV30 and TRBJ1-2, with 10 positions matching TRBD1. CDR1 and CDR2 from the germline V gene are GTSNPN and SVGIG (reference sequence). The CDR3 is 15 residues long. The ends lost 7 bases at V and 6 bases at J; junction bases unmatched: 14. The CDR3 DNA reads as TGTGCCTCCTCGAACTACCCCGGGACAGGGGATGGCTACACCTTC. It translates to CASSNYPGTGDGYTF.

This clone came up once. This chain joins TRBV18 and TRBJ2-3; the D is unclear. The CDR3 is made up of 13 amino acids. Trimming cost V 4 bases and J 2 bases, with 7 bases left between them. Germline CDR1 reads KGHSH; CDR2 reads LQKENI. The CDR3 here is CASSRELTDTQYF. The CDR3 nucleotides read TGTGCCAGCTCACGAGAGCTCACAGATACGCAGTATTTT.

The chain uses TRBV11-2 and TRBJ2-3; 11 bases align to TRBD2. This CDR3 contains 16 residues. V trimming: 5 bases; J trimming: 4 bases; junction bases outside the gene matches: 8. The germline V gene encodes CDR1 SGHAT and CDR2 FQNNGV. The chain's CDR3 is CASSVRLAGRADTQYF. The DNA for the CDR3 is TGTGCCAGCAGCGTAAGACTAGCGGGACGGGCAGATACGCAGTATTTT.

The chain employs TRBV15 and TRBJ2-7, with TRBD2 matching over 9 bases. The length of the CDR3 is 14 residues. V gave up 1 base and J gave up 5 bases; unmatched junction bases: 3. Germline-derived CDR1 and CDR2 are LNHNV and YYDKDF (reference sequence). The CDR3 spells CATSRAPSGNEQYF. Written as DNA, the CDR3 is TGTGCCACCAGCAGAGCGCCTAGCGGGAACGAGCAGTACTTC.

The chain recombines TRBV7-6 with TRBJ1-4, with D possibly matching TRBD1 (5 bases). V lost 6 bases and J 8 bases, leaving 19 bases between the germline ends. The CDR3 loop spans 15 amino acids. The germline V gene encodes CDR1 SGHVS and CDR2 FNYEAQ. CDR3 sequence reads: CASSLGTGRGEKLFF. The CDR3 DNA reads as TGTGCCAGCAGTCTGGGGACTGGGAGAGGAGAAAAACTGTTTTTT.

Here the CDR3 DNA reads TGTGCCAGCAGCCAAGGAGGGCAGAACAATCAGCCCCAGCATTTT. This gives the protein CASSQGGQNNQPQHF. This chain links TRBV3-1 (or the pseudogene TRBV3-2) with TRBJ1-5; no definite D call. Germline lookup yields CDR1 LGHDT and CDR2 YNNKEL (reference sequence). Trimming shortened V by 1 base and J by 3 bases, and 10 bases separated the two germline ends. This CDR3 has 15 residues.

The J gene is TRBJ1-6, the V gene TRBV20-1; tentative D call: TRBD1 (6 bases). Between the trimmed V and J ends, which lost 3 bases and 7 bases, there was a span of 10 bases. CDR3 length: 13 amino acids. Germline loops: CDR1 DFQATT, CDR2 SNEGSKA (reference sequence). In DNA, the CDR3 is TGCAGTGCTAGTTCGCAGGGGAATTCACCCCTCCACTTT. The encoded protein is CSASSQGNSPLHF.

The chain recombines TRBV29-1 with TRBJ2-3; 7 positions agree with TRBD1. This CDR3 spans 14 amino acids. Germline values: CDR1 SQVTM, CDR2 ANQGSEA. V was clipped by 3 bases and J by 2 bases; unmatched bases: 5. The CDR3 DNA reads as TGCAGCGTTGAGAGACAGGGATCCACAGATACGCAGTATTTT. Translated, it gives CSVERQGSTDTQYF.

This chain joins TRBV10-2 and TRBJ1-5; unclear D gene. With 4 bases removed from V and 2 bases from J, the gap between germline ends came to 6 bases. Germline V gives CDR1 WSHSY, CDR2 SAAADI. The CDR3 loop spans 13 amino acids. As DNA, the CDR3 is TGCGCCAGCAGTGGGGCAGGCAATCAGCCCCAGCATTTT. This encodes CASSGAGNQPQHF.

The chain recombines TRBV21-1 with TRBJ2-3; whether TRBD2, the table's D call, matches the DNA was not checked. TRBV21-1 is a recognized pseudogene. The CDR3 totals 19 residues. The CDR3 sequence: CASSKARIRLAGEPDTQYF. CDR3 DNA sequence: TGTGCCAGCAGCAAAGCGCGGATCAGGCTAGCGGGAGAACCAGATACGCAGTATTTT.